The 24 T cell receptor beta chains presented below share a single source sample, sequenced in a study of cytomegalovirus exposure and HLA in healthy donors. The PCR used 60 Vbeta and 13 Jbeta primers. Sequencing was performed with immunoSEQ multiplex PCR; in TCRdb, only in-frame clones are kept and a portion is missing. Its table records about 59,000 clones. Sequencing input: PBMCs. The receptors shown here come from a young man in good health and CMV-seropositive.

The J gene is TRBJ1-4, the V gene TRBV7-2, with TRBD1 as a possible D gene (6 bases). The CDR3 spans 15 residues. Germline V gene sequence: CDR1 SGHTA, CDR2 FQGNSA. V was pared by 1 base and J by 7 bases, with 13 bases between. This CDR3 is CASSLDQGRGEKLFF. The CDR3 coding sequence is TGTGCCAGCAGCTTAGATCAGGGGAGGGGTGAAAAACTGTTTTTT.

The rearrangement joins TRBV9 to TRBJ2-1; D is uncertain. The CDR3 has 12 residues. Trimming removed 3 bases from V and 9 bases from J, with 10 bases in between. Germline CDR1 and CDR2: SGDLS and YYNGEE. CDR3 nucleotides: TGTGCCAGCAGCGGCGGCGCTAGTGAGCAGTTCTTC. Translation gives CASSGGASEQFF.

This chain uses TRBV5-1 with TRBJ2-1, with 9 bases that match TRBD2. Germline trimming cut 2 bases from V and 0 bases from J; bases unmatched to any gene: 3. Germline V gene sequence: CDR1 SGHRS, CDR2 YFSETQ. The length of the CDR3 is 16 residues. In DNA form, the CDR3 reads TGCGCCAGCAGCTTAGCGGGAGGAGGCTCCTACAATGAGCAGTTCTTC. It codes for CASSLAGGGSYNEQFF.

The CDR3 DNA sequence: TGTGCCAGTAGTATATACGGGGACACTGAAGCTTTCTTT. Protein: CASSIYGDTEAFF. The chain employs TRBV19 and TRBJ1-1; D gene uncertain. Between the trimmed V and J ends, which lost 2 bases and 3 bases, there was a span of 7 bases. CDR1 and CDR2 from the germline V gene are LNHDA and SQIVND (reference sequence). This CDR3 comprises 13 residues.

This rearrangement joins TRBV11-1 to TRBJ2-7; 7 bases line up with TRBD1. With 5 bases clipped from V and 7 bases from J, the junction kept 8 bases outside the gene matches. The CDR3 length is 13 residues. The germline gives CDR1 SGHAT, CDR2 FQDESV (reference sequence). Here the CDR3 reads CASSLDRVREQYF. DNA of the CDR3: TGTGCCAGCAGCCTAGACAGGGTGAGAGAGCAGTACTTC.

The chain couples TRBV7-9 to TRBJ2-2; perhaps TRBD1 as D (6 bases). Per germline, CDR1 SEHNR and CDR2 FQNEAQ (reference sequence). The length of the CDR3 is 15 residues. V lost 10 bases, J lost 0 bases, and 15 bases lay in between. The DNA of the CDR3 is TGTGCCATTGGGACACCTATTTCGAACACCGGGGAGCTGTTTTTT. Amino acids: CAIGTPISNTGELFF.

CDR3: CASSIQGAGTEAFF. The CDR3 nucleotides read TGTGCCAGTAGTATCCAGGGGGCGGGCACTGAAGCTTTCTTT. This chain connects TRBV19 to TRBJ1-1; 8 bases are a match to TRBD1. The CDR3 runs 14 residues. CDR1 is LNHDA, CDR2 SQIVND, per germline (reference sequence). Germline trimming cut 3 bases from V and 4 bases from J; bases unmatched to any gene: 4. Together with reference TRBV19 and TRBJ1-1, the CDR3 gives the full variable domain: DGGITQSPKYLFRKEGQNVTLSCEQNLNHDAMYWYRQDPGQGLRLIYYSQIVNDFQKGDIAEGYSVSREKKESFPLTVTSAQKNPTAFYLCASSIQGAGTEAFFGQGTRLTVV.

CDR3 DNA: TGTGCCTGGATACCCTCTTCAGGGGGCAATTCACCCCTCCACTTT. It yields the protein CAWIPSSGGNSPLHF. The chain has TRBV30 and TRBJ1-6; TRBD1 agrees at 8 bases. V shed 4 bases, J shed 7 bases, and the junction held 9 bases outside the gene matches. This CDR3 spans 15 amino acids. Germline CDR1 and CDR2: GTSNPN and SVGIG (reference sequence).

V gene TRBV6-1 combines with J gene TRBJ2-7, with D perhaps matching TRBD2 (6 bases). The CDR3 extends over 14 amino acids. V lost 3 bases, J lost 7 bases, and 16 bases lay in between. The germline gives CDR1 MNHNS, CDR2 SASEGT. In nucleotides, the CDR3 is TGTGCCAGCAGTGACGGCGGGATGACGTGGGAGCAGTACTTC. Its protein product is CASSDGGMTWEQYF.

The V gene is TRBV11-3, the J gene TRBJ2-3; 7 bases match TRBD1. V lost 5 bases to trimming and J lost 0 bases; unmatched junction nucleotides: 14. CDR3 length: 18 residues. CDR1 is SGHNT, CDR2 YENEEA, per germline. CDR3: CASSPWTGPFDSTDTQYF. The CDR3, as DNA: TGTGCCAGCAGCCCCTGGACAGGTCCGTTTGATAGCACAGATACGCAGTATTTT. The full variable domain, its missing parts supplied by reference TRBV11-3 and TRBJ2-3, is EAGVVQSPRYKIIEKKQPVAFWCNPISGHNTLYWYLQNLGQGPELLIRYENEEAVDDSQLPKDRFSAERLKGVDSTLKIQPAELGDSAVYLCASSPWTGPFDSTDTQYFGPGTRLTVL.

The chain has TRBV11-2 and TRBJ2-7, with D maybe TRBD2 (5 bases). From germline, CDR1 is SGHAT and CDR2 FQNNGV. The CDR3 runs to 14 residues. V lost 3 bases and J lost 6, with 15 bases in between. CDR3 sequence: CASSLDSPLSEQYF. In DNA, the CDR3 is TGTGCCAGCAGCTTGGACTCGCCTCTGAGCGAGCAGTACTTC.

The chain joins TRBV30 to TRBJ1-2; TRBD1 matches at 7 bases. V dropped 1 base and J dropped 0; count of bases not matched to a gene: 5. CDR3 length equals 15 residues. Germline V gene data show CDR1 as GTSNPN and CDR2 as SVGIG (reference sequence). CDR3 nucleotide sequence: TGTGCCTGGAGTGGCTGGACAGGCCCTAACTATGGCTACACCTTC. Translating it yields CAWSGWTGPNYGYTF.

This rearrangement joins TRBV5-1 to TRBJ1-5, with a possible D match to TRBD1 (5 bases). The V gene's germline CDR1 is SGHRS and CDR2 YFSETQ. Trimming cost V 4 bases and J 4 bases, with 12 bases left between them. The CDR3 covers 14 residues. The CDR3 nucleotides are TGCGCCAGCAGCCTGGTGGGGGGTAATCAGCCCCAGCATTTT. This encodes CASSLVGGNQPQHF.

CDR3 sequence reads: CATSRSDRGTHLHF. The DNA of the CDR3 is TGTGCCACCAGCAGATCCGACAGGGGAACACACCTACACTTT. The chain combines TRBV15 with TRBJ1-6, with 8 bases that match TRBD1. Germline V gives CDR1 LNHNV, CDR2 YYDKDF (reference sequence). The CDR3 is made up of 14 amino acids. V was pared by 2 bases and J by 19 bases, with 13 bases of the junction left unmatched.

The chain recombines TRBV13 with TRBJ2-2; TRBD2 matches at 7 bases. V was pared by 3 bases and J by 6 bases, with 13 bases of the junction left unmatched. The CDR3 extends over 17 amino acids. Germline-derived CDR1 and CDR2 are PRHDT and FYEKMQ (reference sequence). CDR3 bases: TGTGCCAGCAGCTTTGGTTACAGCGGGGTCTCGGCCGGGGAGCTGTTTTTT. Its translation: CASSFGYSGVSAGELFF.

V is TRBV7-6 and J is TRBJ2-2; 8 bases match TRBD1. The CDR3 has 17 amino acids. J was trimmed by 3 bases and V by 2 bases; bases with no gene match: 8. Germline assignment: CDR1 SGHVS and CDR2 FNYEAQ. This CDR3 is CASSLPRGLQDTGELFF. CDR3 in DNA: TGTGCCAGCAGCTTACCCAGGGGGCTCCAGGACACCGGGGAGCTGTTTTTT.

This chain uses TRBV30 with TRBJ1-5; weak D call: TRBD1 (6 bases). Germline V CDR1 and CDR2: GTSNPN, SVGIG (reference sequence). Between the trimmed V and J ends, which lost 2 bases and 5 bases, there was a span of 13 bases. The CDR3 covers 14 residues. The CDR3 here is CAWSSNGGHQPQHF. DNA for the CDR3: TGTGCCTGGAGTAGTAACGGGGGGCATCAGCCCCAGCATTTT.

The chain links TRBV30 to TRBJ2-4; D remains unclear. The V and J ends lost 0 bases and 0 bases respectively, with 3 bases between them. Germline V lookup: CDR1 GTSNPN, CDR2 SVGIG (reference sequence). This CDR3 is built from 13 residues. CDR3 loop: CAWSVLAKNIQYF. In DNA, the CDR3 is TGTGCCTGGAGTGTACTAGCCAAAAACATTCAGTACTTC.

J is TRBJ1-1 and V is TRBV6-6, with a tentative D call TRBD1 (5 bases). CDR1 MNHNY and CDR2 SVGAGI come from the germline V gene (reference sequence). V was shortened by 8 bases and J by 6 bases, with 16 bases between the two germline ends. The CDR3 totals 13 residues. For the CDR3, the DNA is TGTGCCAGCTACCGGGACTTAGGGGCTGAAGCTTTCTTT. Translated: CASYRDLGAEAFF.

J is TRBJ2-3 and V is TRBV7-2; 9 bases are shared with TRBD1. V trimming: 3 bases; J trimming: 4 bases; junction bases outside the gene matches: 8. Germline CDR1 reads SGHTA; CDR2 reads FQGNSA. The CDR3 covers 16 residues. CDR3 amino acids: CASSFGGTGNADTQYF. The CDR3, as DNA: TGTGCCAGCAGCTTTGGGGGGACAGGGAACGCAGATACGCAGTATTTT.

V is TRBV7-3 and J is TRBJ2-3; D gene uncertain. This CDR3 is 14 amino acids long. Germline lookup yields CDR1 SGHTA and CDR2 FQGTGA. V dropped 5 bases and J dropped 0 bases, with 9 bases sitting between them. The DNA for the CDR3 is TGTGCCAGCAGCCACTTGAGCAGCACAGATACGCAGTATTTT. Its protein product is CASSHLSSTDTQYF.

The rearrangement joins TRBV30 to TRBJ2-7; D may be TRBD1 (6 bases). V was trimmed by 4 bases and J by 5 bases, leaving 9 bases between them. This CDR3 has 11 residues. CDR1 is GTSNPN, CDR2 SVGIG, per germline (reference sequence). The CDR3 protein is CAWIRGHEQYF. The CDR3 nucleotides are TGTGCCTGGATCAGGGGACACGAGCAGTACTTC.

The chain combines TRBV5-1 with TRBJ1-1; D ambiguous. Germline CDR1 reads SGHRS; CDR2 reads YFSETQ. This CDR3 has 14 residues. V gave up 2 bases and J gave up 1 base, with 9 bases separating them. The CDR3 bases are TGCGCCAGCAGCTTCGGGATTAGGAACACTGAAGCTTTCTTT. Translated, it gives CASSFGIRNTEAFF.

About this clone: An end of the junction does not agree with germline; a read error may underlie this. The chain uses TRBV5-6 and TRBJ2-7; TRBD2 matches 12 bases. The CDR3 totals 14 residues. Germline V gene sequence: CDR1 SGHDT, CDR2 YYEEEE. The CDR3 DNA reads TGTTCCAGCAGCTTGACTAGCGGGAGTCGCGGGCAGTACTTC. Amino acid sequence: CSSSLTSGSRGQYF.